The T cell receptor beta chain under discussion was sequenced for a study of cytomegalovirus exposure and HLA in healthy donors listed by TCRdb under 2017. For the study in its entirety: According to an earlier analysis of 550 to 700 of the donors, 150 million to 200 million T cells yielded over 100 million unique TCR beta sequences and about 300 Gb of sequence data. In a later genetic analysis, genome-wide SNP genotypes for about three fifths of the roughly 670 donors were used, and that subset was treated as a discovery cohort. An early release covering 550 to 700 HLA-typed donors comprised approximately 290 gigabases of sequencing data and around 80 million unique TCR sequences. Using immunosequencing, the study profiled T cell repertoires from 500 to 800 subjects and related those repertoires to cytomegalovirus serostatus. To study patterns of TCR occurrence, a later analysis re-analyzed previously published TCR beta repertoires from around 660 donors and added high-resolution HLA genotyping. All discovery cohort repertoires had been generated using a single sequencing platform. Among around 400 genotyped donors of the cohort, an average of roughly 230,000 unique TCR beta nucleotide sequences was sequenced per donor, of which about 18% were non-productive. The aim of the study was to test whether cataloging public T cell receptors could identify signatures of past pathogen exposure. In addition to the first cohort of approximately 650 subjects, a separate validation cohort of approximately 120 different subjects was used. Both class I and class II loci were covered by HLA typing, at four-digit resolution. An earlier analysis of around 540 of the donors applied high-throughput TCR beta sequencing to assess whether each TCR beta V gene segment acted as functional or pseudogenic. To predict cytomegalovirus infection status, the study brought together high-throughput TCR immunosequencing, statistical association of individual TCRs with disease status, and machine learning. Alongside the repertoire data, information on donor age, sex, ethnicity and CMV serostatus was compiled. The genetic ancestry cluster associated with self-reported Caucasian donors included 65% to 90% of the roughly 410 genotyped donors. The number of donors typed differed by locus, with roughly 629-640 for A, B, C, DRB1 and DQB1, roughly 520 for DQA1, approximately 580 for DPA1, and approximately 470 for DPB1. About five DR-DQ haplotypes were handled as single units for association and clustering because linkage in the cohort was strong. Rather than using new phenotypic data, the later analysis identified candidate immune exposures from TCR beta sequences and from how often those sequences occurred across donors. What the work shows at the level of the full study, not this receptor alone: HLA typing was unavailable for some donors at each locus, so association tests used only the typed subset. In a later analysis, several top co-occurrence clusters were reported to appear linked to parvovirus B19, influenza, CMV and Epstein-Barr virus. Immune exposure information for the cohort was limited to CMV serostatus. According to a later genetic analysis, donors in an Asian-associated ancestry cluster had fewer N-insertions in productive TCRs than the roughly 670-donor mean. A further reported finding was that TCR beta sequences accurately predicted the HLA-A and HLA-B alleles for most subjects in the first cohort. Most CMV-associated TCR beta chains appeared to be HLA-restricted in a later analysis, and the HLA associations seemed to be driven largely by CMV exposure. Most TCR sequences were observed very rarely across donors, whereas some public TCRs were present in many individuals. A later analysis found that HLA-associated TCR beta chains were more clonally expanded and had lower generation probabilities than equally common non-associated chains. The classifier was reported to diagnose cytomegalovirus status with high specificity and sensitivity in both the original and validation cohorts. A later analysis associated 17,000 or so TCR beta sequences with specific HLA alleles at a false discovery rate of 0.05. A total of about 150 TCR beta chains were listed by the study as associated with cytomegalovirus. The cohort was sequenced for TCR beta chains only, and without alpha or paired-chain data the features that could be detected were limited. The earlier analysis of 587 of the donors excluded 15 to 20 rarely observed V segments, including chromosome 9 orphons, because counts were too low. The sequencing pipeline was judged likely to have produced a cluster of highly shared sequence variants as a technical artifact. When HLA alleles, especially DR and DQ, strongly co-occurred, attributing TCR associations to individual alleles was difficult. A few of the identified cytomegalovirus-associated TCR beta chains were confirmed in vitro to be specific for cytomegalovirus antigens. In a later analysis, the rate of TCR association differed among HLA loci, with DRB1 alleles having the most associated TCRs and HLA-C alleles having the fewest. Some IMGT-functional V segments, including TRBV6-2 and TRBV6-3, could not be distinguished by the 87-base-pair reads and were therefore excluded. Broadly in line with IMGT annotations, most TCR beta V segments showed up in productive rearrangements about 87% or about 30% of the time in an earlier analysis of 450 to 750 of the donors. The authors suggested that the approach could potentially be generalized to other disease states and immunological phenotypes. V-gene and J-gene trimming of TCR beta chains was associated with a missense DCLRE1C variant in a later genetic analysis, and the association was replicated in an independent cohort. Roughly uniform sequencing depth across donors was assumed in presence/absence analyses, although this assumption may not hold. Correlated functional status among segregating V segments might reflect linkage disequilibrium, but an unknown experimental factor could not be ruled out.

In the case of this clone: What this receptor recognizes is not known. No base quality information exists; no much larger clone differs at one position.

Libraries were constructed by the immunoSEQ multiplex PCR assay. For the multiplex PCR, a mixture combining 60 forward primers for TCR Vbeta segments and 13 reverse primers for TCR Jbeta segments was used. The CDR3 region of rearranged TCR beta genes was amplified from genomic DNA with a multiplex PCR assay. On the Illumina HiSeq System, the amplified TCR beta libraries were sequenced as 87-base-pair reads. The authors' pipeline ran thus. A later analysis tallied approximately 87 million unique TCR beta chains across the 550 to 850 repertoires, and around 10 million of those chains were shared by two or more donors. To remove PCR and sequencing errors, raw reads were error-corrected and collapsed into unique sequences using a nearest-neighbor algorithm that merged closely related sequences. V, D and J gene segments were assigned by aligning CDR3 sequences to IMGT reference sequences. For a sequence to be retained, a match of at least six nucleotides to both a V gene segment and a J gene segment was required. A rearrangement counted as productive if the CDR3 had no stop codons and remained in frame with V and J, and every other rearrangement counted as non-productive. Following IMGT convention, CDR3 was defined as the stretch from the second conserved V-encoded cysteine up to the conserved J-encoded phenylalanine. In an earlier analysis of approximately 500 of the donors, sequences lacking an unambiguous match to a single V gene segment were excluded. An earlier analysis of a few hundred of the donors classified V segments as functional when productive rearrangements were above 56.7% and as segregating when the standard deviation between donors was above 5%. To diagnose cytomegalovirus status from the catalog of TCR beta chain sequences, a statistical classification framework was built. In a later analysis, TCR nucleotide sequences were compared against IMGT/GENE-DB human TR gene sequences so that V and J genes could be assigned. A later analysis assigned CDR3 sequences and most-parsimonious VDJ recombination scenarios with the TCRdist pipeline. In a later analysis, every TCR beta chain was defined by the combination of its CDR3 amino acid sequence and its V-gene family, and reads without a unique V-gene family were dropped. A later analysis removed over 500 highly shared, low-generation-probability nucleotide sequences to deal with suspected cross-contamination and a sequencing artifact. For each public chain, a later analysis derived a clonal expansion index from normalized ranks of inferred template counts within each repertoire. In a later analysis, generation probabilities were computed with a VDJ recombination model fitted to out-of-frame rearrangements, and the resulting probabilities were checked against IGoR. Hypergeometric tests were used in a later analysis to score TCR-TCR, TCR-HLA and TCR-CMV co-occurrence, with a repertoire-size bias correction applied to the TCR pairs. In a later analysis, false discovery rates were estimated by permuting HLA or CMV assignments 20 times. A later analysis grouped co-occurring TCRs with DBSCAN, adding TCRdist sequence similarity when clustering within HLA-allele-positive subsets. Repertoires with fewer than 30,000 or more than 120,000 public chains, plus five repertoires with anomalous nucleotide sharing, were excluded from co-occurrence clustering. The table was pulled from immuneACCESS by TCRdb, which kept in-frame rearrangements only. Such tables lose some clones; where checked, under half of the loss comes from unresolved V genes, and the rest has no known cause. The DNA was the basis for D and trimming; V, J and clone size are from that table. Counted in this sample were about 89,000 clones; approximately 77% of them appeared once. The ten largest clones capture 3.7% of the sample.

The cohort was made up of about 610 healthy bone marrow donors. Cohort members were all nominally healthy when sampled, although unrecorded immune exposures were likely present. The donor tested CMV seronegative, placing the donor among the 350 or so seronegative members of the cohort. Every donor gave a peripheral blood sample, and the peripheral blood mononuclear cells from that sample were used for TCR beta sequencing. The Qiagen DNeasy Blood Extraction Kit was used to extract genomic DNA from the blood cell samples. Trimmed from V: 0 bases; trimmed from J: 0 bases; junction bases lacking a gene match: 4. The CDR3 spans 18 residues, from the cysteine through the phenylalanine. Here the CDR3 DNA is all that survives: 54 bases in frame from base 1. CDR1 SGHNT and CDR2 YYREEE were looked up in the germline V gene (reference sequence).

This sequence originates from a man aged 25 to 40 in good health and CMV-seronegative. The sequencing sample was made of PBMCs. The receptor chain draws on TRBV5-4 and TRBJ2-6; the central 9 bases match TRBD2. The DNA sequence follows: TGTGCCAGCAGCTTGGCGGTAGCGGGAGCCTCTGGGGCCAACGTCCTGACTTTC. The translation is CASSLAVAGASGANVLTF.